This T cell receptor (beta chain) was found in a study of cytomegalovirus exposure and HLA in healthy donors. Study-wide results and caveats: A later analysis linked 15,000 to 20,000 TCR beta sequences to HLA alleles at 0.05 false discovery rate. Likely technical artifact: a cluster of highly shared sequence variants. In vitro assays verified that a few CMV-associated chains recognized CMV antigens specifically.

60 Vbeta and 13 Jbeta primers were used in PCR. The protocol was immunoSEQ multiplex PCR, while the TCRdb copy is restricted to in-frame clones and leaves out a portion. The table records roughly 90,000 clones, roughly four fifths of them present only once. This clone occurred once. Its matching antigen is unknown. Trimming took 0 bases from V and 5 from J, leaving 20 bases between them. CDR1 is LNHNV and CDR2 is YYDKDF in the germline V gene (reference sequence). There are 17 residues in the CDR3. The origin of this receptor is a man aged 25 to 40 in good health and CMV-seropositive. The sequencing sample was made of PBMCs. The chain is built from TRBV15 and TRBJ2-7; no reliable D call. The chain's CDR3 is CATSRDIGGGAPHEQYF. The CDR3 DNA is TGTGCCACCAGCAGAGATATCGGCGGCGGAGCTCCCCACGAGCAGTACTTC.